One and the same sample provided the 27 T cell receptor beta chains below, sequenced in a study of cytotoxic CD8 clonotypes in ibrutinib-treated CLL. TCRdb's table, derived via immunoSEQ multiplex PCR, lists solely in-frame clones and lacks some. The repertoire holds under 75,000 clones, with 71% as singletons. The input for sequencing was PBMCs, taken after 12 months of ibrutinib treatment. The receptors come from a human donor with chronic lymphocytic leukemia.

About this clone: A read error may account for a junction end that differs from germline. The J gene is TRBJ2-7, the V gene TRBV7-2; 7 positions agree with TRBD2. Germline loops: CDR1 SGHTA, CDR2 FQGNSA. The length of the CDR3 is 14 residues. The CDR3 loop is CASSLANKRGAPVF. CDR3 DNA: TGTGCCAGCAGCTTAGCGAATAAGCGGGGAGCCCCCGTCTTC. The full variable domain, completed using reference TRBV7-2 and TRBJ2-7, is GAGVSQSPSNKVTEKGKDVELRCDPISGHTALYWYRQSLGQGLEFLIYFQGNSAPDKSGLPSDRFSAERTGGSVSTLTIQRTQQEDSAVYLCASSLANKRGAPVFGPGTRLTVT.

The rearrangement uses TRBV30 and TRBJ2-3; TRBD1 agrees at 7 bases. The CDR3 runs to 16 residues. Germline V gives CDR1 GTSNPN, CDR2 SVGIG (reference sequence). V trimming: 1 base; J trimming: 2 bases; junction bases outside the gene matches: 9. In DNA form, the CDR3 reads TGTGCCTGGAGTGCGACAGGGCGCCTGGTCACAGATACGCAGTATTTT. Translating it yields CAWSATGRLVTDTQYF.

The chain recombines TRBV2 with TRBJ1-1, with no clear D. The ends were cut back, 6 bases at V and 7 bases at J, with 9 bases in the middle. The length of the CDR3 is 11 residues. Germline-derived CDR1 and CDR2 are SNHLY and FYNNEI. CDR3 sequence (DNA): TGTGCCAGCAGAGCCTTCGGTGAAGCTTTCTTT. It yields the protein CASRAFGEAFF.

This clone was detected only a few times. The V gene is TRBV5-6, the J gene TRBJ2-1; D is unresolved. Deletions cut 0 bases from V and 9 bases from J, with 7 bases between. Germline V gene sequence: CDR1 SGHDT, CDR2 YYEEEE. The CDR3 loop spans 12 amino acids. The CDR3 loop reads CASSLAPSEQFF. For the CDR3, the DNA is TGTGCCAGCAGCTTGGCCCCGAGTGAGCAGTTCTTC.

V is TRBV19 and J is TRBJ2-1; 7 bases agree with TRBD2. Germline V lookup: CDR1 LNHDA, CDR2 SQIVND (reference sequence). CDR3 length: 15 residues. With V trimmed by 0 bases and J by 4 bases, 3 bases remained unmatched. This CDR3 is CASSIDGGGYNEQFF. CDR3 DNA: TGTGCCAGTAGTATAGATGGCGGGGGTTACAATGAGCAGTTCTTC.

This clone was found a few times. The J gene is TRBJ2-5, the V gene TRBV14, with 7 bases that match TRBD2. The CDR3 contains 13 residues. Per the germline V gene, CDR1 is SGHDN and CDR2 is FVKESK. V gave up 5 bases and J gave up 5 bases; unmatched junction bases: 5. CDR3 nucleotide sequence: TGTGCCAGCAGCGGCATGGGAGGGGAGACCCAGTACTTC. The encoded protein is CASSGMGGETQYF.

The chain couples TRBV11-2 to TRBJ1-4, with a weak D call TRBD1 (5 bases). This CDR3 has 15 residues. Germline-derived CDR1 and CDR2 are SGHAT and FQNNGV. V lost 0 bases to trimming and J lost 5 bases, with 10 bases between them. CDR3 residues: CASSLELGRNEKLFF. CDR3 nucleotide sequence: TGTGCCAGCAGCTTAGAATTGGGACGGAATGAAAAACTGTTTTTT.

This clone has more than one count but fewer than ten. V gene TRBV29-1 combines with J gene TRBJ2-2; 11 bases agree with TRBD1. After removal of 6 bases from V and 0 bases from J, the junction contained 3 bases not matched to a gene. CDR1 is SQVTM, CDR2 ANQGSEA, per germline. The CDR3 has 15 residues. The CDR3 DNA reads TGCAGCGTCCGGACAGGGGGCGCGAACACCGGGGAGCTGTTTTTT. Amino acid sequence: CSVRTGGANTGELFF.

The genes are TRBV11-1 and TRBJ2-5; 11 bases are a match to TRBD2. Germline values: CDR1 SGHAT, CDR2 FQDESV (reference sequence). This CDR3 is built from 16 residues. V lost 4 bases to trimming and J lost 1 base; unmatched junction nucleotides: 5. CDR3 nucleotide sequence: TGTGCCAGCAGCTACTCTAGCGGGAGGATCCAAGAGACCCAGTACTTC. Translated, it gives CASSYSSGRIQETQYF. Looking up the rest from reference TRBV11-1 and TRBJ2-5 gives the full variable domain: EAEVAQSPRYKITEKSQAVAFWCDPISGHATLYWYRQILGQGPELLVQFQDESVVDDSQLPKDRFSAERLKGVDSTLKIQPAELGDSAMYLCASSYSSGRIQETQYFGPGTRLLVL.

This chain joins TRBV19 and TRBJ1-5; weak D call: TRBD1 (5 bases). V was pared by 4 bases and J by 0 bases, with 10 bases between. Germline V CDR1 and CDR2: LNHDA, SQIVND (reference sequence). This CDR3 is 15 amino acids long. CDR3 region: CASSTRGNSNQPQHF. The DNA of the CDR3 is TGTGCCAGTAGTACCCGGGGGAATAGCAATCAGCCCCAGCATTTT.

V usage is TRBV10-3 and J usage is TRBJ1-5; the D gene is possibly TRBD1 (5 bases). This CDR3 is built from 15 residues. The V end was cut by 3 bases, the J end by 0 bases, with 9 bases between. CDR1 is ENHRY, CDR2 SYGVKD, per germline. Here the CDR3 reads CAISDPGYSNQPQHF. CDR3 DNA sequence: TGTGCCATCAGTGATCCAGGGTATAGCAATCAGCCCCAGCATTTT.

The V call is TRBV19, the J call TRBJ2-5, with unresolved D. Germline lookup yields CDR1 LNHDA and CDR2 SQIVND (reference sequence). The germline V and J ends were trimmed by 3 bases and 5 bases, with 10 bases remaining between them. The CDR3 spans 13 residues. CDR3 in DNA: TGTGCCAGTAGTATCTCTTTGTGGGAGACCCAGTACTTC. It encodes CASSISLWETQYF. The entire variable domain, with the rest obtained from reference TRBV19 and TRBJ2-5, is as follows: DGGITQSPKYLFRKEGQNVTLSCEQNLNHDAMYWYRQDPGQGLRLIYYSQIVNDFQKGDIAEGYSVSREKKESFPLTVTSAQKNPTAFYLCASSISLWETQYFGPGTRLLVL.

This chain's CDR3 is CASSSTPGTGAIELFF. The DNA of the CDR3 is TGTGCCAGCTCATCAACCCCCGGGACAGGGGCTATTGAACTGTTTTTT. This chain connects TRBV18 to TRBJ1-4; 10 bases are shared with TRBD1. Per germline, CDR1 KGHSH and CDR2 LQKENI. The CDR3 sequence is 16 residues long. With V trimmed by 5 bases and J by 12 bases, 15 bases remained unmatched.

This clone was seen a few times. The chain has TRBV5-8 and TRBJ2-5; D not certain. The CDR3 extends over 16 amino acids. V shed 4 bases and J shed 5 bases, with 21 bases lying between them. The germline gives CDR1 SGHTS, CDR2 YDEGEE. CDR3 DNA: TGTGCCAGCAGCCCCTTGGTGGGTTGGGGTTCGGAGACCCAGTACTTC. Its protein is CASSPLVGWGSETQYF.

This clone occurred a few times. The chain carries TRBV4-1 and TRBJ2-7, with D unresolved. The CDR3 loop spans 16 amino acids. Germline V gene lookup returns CDR1 MGHRA and CDR2 YSYEKL. V was shortened by 3 bases and J by 3 bases, with 18 bases between the two germline ends. The CDR3 region is CASSQGLVAEYYEQYF. Here the CDR3 DNA reads TGCGCCAGCAGCCAGGGTCTAGTGGCCGAATACTACGAGCAGTACTTC.

A few counts support this clone. The chain links TRBV7-2 to TRBJ2-7, with a tentative D call TRBD1 (6 bases). CDR1 and CDR2 (germline): SGHTA, FQGNSA. V was clipped by 1 base and J by 6 bases, with 13 bases between them. The CDR3 is 14 amino acids. In nucleotides, the CDR3 is TGTGCCAGCAGCTTAGACAGGGCCTTCGGCGAGCAGTACTTC. As protein: CASSLDRAFGEQYF.

This chain links TRBV5-1 with TRBJ2-1; 10 positions agree with TRBD1. The CDR3 runs 14 residues. Per the germline V gene, CDR1 is SGHRS and CDR2 is YFSETQ. Trimming took 7 bases from V and 5 from J; bases not matched to a gene: 6. CDR3 loop: CASARDRGNNEQFF. The CDR3 region has the DNA TGCGCCAGCGCGAGGGACAGGGGTAACAATGAGCAGTTCTTC.

This clone was observed a few times. The chain is built from TRBV19 and TRBJ2-1, with D possibly being TRBD1 or TRBD2 (7 bases each). The CDR3 covers 19 residues. Trimming removed 5 bases from V and 2 bases from J, with 25 bases in between. From germline, CDR1 is LNHDA and CDR2 SQIVND (reference sequence). The CDR3 region is CASSSRGPGLAGAYNEQFF. CDR3 bases: TGTGCCAGTAGTTCGAGGGGGCCCGGACTGGCGGGAGCCTACAATGAGCAGTTCTTC.

This rearrangement joins TRBV5-6 to TRBJ2-7, with 14 bases aligning to TRBD2. This CDR3 region has 15 residues. Unmatched junction bases numbered 6, after V lost 4 bases and J lost 6 bases. Per the germline V gene, CDR1 is SGHDT and CDR2 is YYEEEE. The DNA for the CDR3 is TGTGCCAGCAGCCCGTGGACTAGCGGGAGGTTCGAGCAGTACTTC. It translates to CASSPWTSGRFEQYF.

The rearrangement joins TRBV29-1 to TRBJ2-1; D is undetermined. Germline loops: CDR1 SQVTM, CDR2 ANQGSEA. CDR3 length equals 13 residues. Deletions cut 0 bases from V and 5 bases from J, with 8 bases between. The CDR3 is CSVEDGRNNEQFF. The CDR3 region has the DNA TGCAGCGTTGAAGACGGACGAAACAATGAGCAGTTCTTC.

V is TRBV2 and J is TRBJ1-1; D not resolved. This CDR3 has 13 amino acids. Trimming pared 6 bases from V and 4 bases from J, leaving 12 bases between. The V gene's germline CDR1 is SNHLY and CDR2 FYNNEI. CDR3: CASSLRRGTEAFF. The CDR3 DNA follows: TGTGCCAGCAGCCTAAGACGGGGCACTGAAGCTTTCTTT.

This clone occurred a few times. The chain employs TRBV9 and TRBJ2-1, with D perhaps assigned TRBD1 or TRBD2 (5 bases each). With 0 bases removed from V and 7 bases from J, the gap between germline ends came to 8 bases. The CDR3 covers 13 residues. CDR1 is SGDLS, CDR2 YYNGEE, per germline. The chain's CDR3 is CASSVDEGNEQFF. CDR3 nucleotides: TGTGCCAGCAGCGTAGATGAGGGGAATGAGCAGTTCTTC.

The chain has TRBV28 and TRBJ1-2; tentative D call: TRBD1 (5 bases). The germline gives CDR1 MDHEN, CDR2 SYDVKM. The CDR3 is 16 amino acids. Trimming shortened V by 5 bases and J by 8 bases, and 24 bases separated the two germline ends. The chain's CDR3 is CASSLTQGPGFSGYTF. As DNA, the CDR3 is TGTGCCAGCAGTCTAACTCAGGGACCGGGGTTCTCGGGCTACACCTTC.

CDR3 loop: CAWSEQLISEQYF. DNA of the CDR3: TGTGCCTGGAGTGAGCAGTTGATTAGCGAGCAGTACTTC. This chain links TRBV30 with TRBJ2-7; no reliable D call. Germline CDR1 GTSNPN, CDR2 SVGIG (reference sequence). The CDR3 runs 13 residues. The germline V and J ends were trimmed by 1 base and 6 bases, with 13 bases remaining between them.

The genes are TRBV5-1 and TRBJ2-2; D not resolved. The germline V and J ends were trimmed by 5 bases and 5 bases, with 13 bases remaining between them. CDR1 SGHRS and CDR2 YFSETQ come from the germline V gene. The CDR3 consists of 14 residues. The CDR3 sequence: CASRSRDITGELFF. DNA of the CDR3: TGCGCCAGCAGGAGTAGGGATATAACCGGGGAGCTGTTTTTT.

This clone was detected only a few times. The chain recombines TRBV2 with TRBJ2-7; tentatively, D is TRBD2 (6 bases). The CDR3 is 15 residues long. The germline CDR1 and CDR2 sequences are SNHLY and FYNNEI. V lost 4 bases, J lost 2 bases, and 15 bases lay in between. This chain's CDR3 is CASSGRAEGTYEQYF. The CDR3 nucleotides read TGTGCCAGCAGTGGGCGGGCGGAGGGTACCTACGAGCAGTACTTC.

V gene TRBV19 combines with J gene TRBJ2-2; TRBD2 matches at 12 bases. The V and J ends lost 10 bases and 6 bases, in that order; junction bases with no gene match: 9. The CDR3 extends over 15 amino acids. Germline V gene sequence: CDR1 LNHDA, CDR2 SQIVND (reference sequence). The CDR3 spells CATHELAGGPGELFF. CDR3 nucleotides: TGTGCCACACACGAGCTAGCGGGAGGGCCCGGGGAGCTGTTTTTT.